These T cell receptor beta chains were read from a single sample in a study of blood T cell repertoires in COVID-19. Method: immunoSEQ multiplex PCR; TCRdb's copy keeps in-frame clones and lacks some. The top ten hold roughly 2.7% of the sample, which has fewer than 350,000 clones, around 85% seen once. Sequenced sample: PBMCs or T cells enriched from blood (not recorded which). The source of these receptors is a woman in her fifties or sixties who had recovered from COVID-19. Both conserved end residues are part of each CDR3. D genes are given only for firm matches. A clone size is listed for some rows: how often the clone was seen (once, few, many), or a class if it is expanded.

NA,TRBD1,TRBJ1-5,TRBV28,15,TGTGCCAGCAGTTCTCCCAGGGGGGGCAATCAGCCCCAGCATTTT,CASSSPRGGNQPQHF
NA,NA,TRBJ2-7,TRBV29-1,14,TGCAGCGTTGCGGGGGGGGACAGACGCTACGAGCAGTACTTC,CSVAGGDRRYEQYF
NA,TRBD1,TRBJ1-1,TRBV2,14,TGTGCCAGCAGATTCGGACAGGGGGGGATTGAAGCTTTCTTT,CASRFGQGGIEAFF
few,NA,TRBJ2-7,TRBV6-5,15,TGTGCCAGCAGTTACCGCCCTAGGACAGTCGCAGATTTGTACTTC,CASSYRPRTVADLYF
NA,NA,TRBJ2-3,TRBV4-1,15,TGCGCCAGCAGCCACCGGGACACCGATGAAGATACGCAGTATTTT,CASSHRDTDEDTQYF
NA,TRBD1,TRBJ2-1,TRBV9,15,TGTGCCAGCAGCGATATGGGACAGGGATACAATGAGCAGTTCTTC,CASSDMGQGYNEQFF
NA,NA,TRBJ1-1,TRBV5-1,16,TGCGCCAGCAGCTATACTCAGGGTGCCGTGAACACTGAAGCTTTCTTT,CASSYTQGAVNTEAFF
NA,NA,TRBJ1-6,TRBV5-1,14,TGCGCCAGCAGCTGGGGGAGGGGAGAGTCACCCCTCCACTTT,CASSWGRGESPLHF
NA,NA,TRBJ2-6,TRBV5-1,15,TGCGCCAGCACGGTACAGGGTGCTGGGGCCAACGTCCTGACTTTC,CASTVQGAGANVLTF
NA,TRBD1,TRBJ2-7,TRBV5-1,14,TGCGCCAGCAGCCTCGGACAGGGGGCCTACGAGCAGTACTTC,CASSLGQGAYEQYF
NA,NA,TRBJ1-4,TRBV4-1,14,TGCGCCAGCAGCCAAGTAGGAGGGGCTGAAAAACTGTTTTTT,CASSQVGGAEKLFF
NA,TRBD2,TRBJ2-1,TRBV11-2,17,TGTGCCAGCAGCGGGGCCTTCGGGGCGGGAGTTTACAATGAGCAGTTCTTC,CASSGAFGAGVYNEQFF
NA,TRBD1,TRBJ1-4,TRBV29-1,15,TGCAGCGTTGGGGGACAGGGGGCAACTAATGAAAAACTGTTTTTT,CSVGGQGATNEKLFF
NA,TRBD1,TRBJ1-5,TRBV27,17,TGTGCCAGCAGTTTGACCGGAGGGGGCTATAGCAATCAGCCCCAGCATTTT,CASSLTGGGYSNQPQHF
NA,TRBD1,TRBJ1-2,TRBV9,15,TGTGCCAGCAGCGCCGGACAGGCGATTAACTATGGCTACACCTTC,CASSAGQAINYGYTF
NA,TRBD2,TRBJ2-5,TRBV18,14,TGTGCCAGCTCACGCGGACCGGGGGGAGAGACCCAGTACTTC,CASSRGPGGETQYF
NA,TRBD1,TRBJ1-1,TRBV5-4,14,TGTGCCAGCAGCCCGGGACAGCTGGGAACTGAAGCTTTCTTT,CASSPGQLGTEAFF
NA,TRBD1,TRBJ1-1,TRBV29-1,11,TGCAGCGTTGAGGGGACAGCTGAAGCTTTCTTT,CSVEGTAEAFF
NA,NA,TRBJ2-1,TRBV7-7,14,TGTGCCAGCAGCCTAGGACTCTCCCACAATGAGCAGTTCTTC,CASSLGLSHNEQFF
NA,NA,TRBJ2-1,TRBV10-3,18,TGTGCCATCAAGAGGAGCACCAACTTGGCCAAATTCAACAATGAGCAGTTCTTC,CAIKRSTNLAKFNNEQFF
once,TRBD1,TRBJ1-3,TRBV18,15,TGTGCCAGCTCCCCCCGACAGGGGTATGGAAACACCATATATTTT,CASSPRQGYGNTIYF
NA,NA,TRBJ2-7,TRBV4-1,14,TGCGCCAGCAGCCAAGATCTGGCTCTTTACGAGCAGTACTTC,CASSQDLALYEQYF
NA,TRBD2,TRBJ2-3,TRBV18,14,TGTGCCAGCGGAGGCGGGAGTGTCGCAGATACGCAGTATTTT,CASGGGSVADTQYF
NA,TRBD1,TRBJ1-2,TRBV11-2,15,TGTGCCAGCAGCTTAGGGGCAGGGGGCTTGGTTGGCTACACCTTC,CASSLGAGGLVGYTF
NA,NA,TRBJ1-3,TRBV30,15,TGTGCCTGGAGTGTACGGGGGGCGCGAGAATACACCATATATTTT,CAWSVRGAREYTIYF
NA,TRBD1,TRBJ2-3,TRBV5-4,15,TGTGCCAGCAGCGCCGTAGACAGGGGGCGAGATACGCAGTATTTT,CASSAVDRGRDTQYF
NA,NA,TRBJ2-1,TRBV21-1,17,TGTGCCACCTCAAGGGGTATAGCGGGACGCTCCTACAATGAGCAGTTCTTC,CATSRGIAGRSYNEQFF
NA,TRBD2,TRBJ2-7,TRBV9,14,TGTGCCAGCAGCCCTACAGCGGGGGAGTACGAGCAGTACTTC,CASSPTAGEYEQYF
NA,TRBD1,TRBJ2-1,TRBV11-2,15,TGTGCCAGCAGCTTATCAGGGGGTCTATACAATGAGCAGTTCTTC,CASSLSGGLYNEQFF
NA,TRBD1,TRBJ1-4,TRBV2,14,TGTGCCAGCAGTGAGGGACAGGGCTGGGAAAAACTGTTTTTT,CASSEGQGWEKLFF
few,NA,TRBJ1-1,TRBV27,14,TGTGCCAGCAGCCACAACAGGGTGAACACTGAAGCTTTCTTT,CASSHNRVNTEAFF
few,NA,TRBJ2-1,TRBV7-2,13,TGTGCCAGCAGCTTCACTCCCGGGAATGAGCAGTTCTTC,CASSFTPGNEQFF
NA,NA,TRBJ1-1,TRBV27,14,TGTGCCAGCAGGGGCAACAGGGTCGGAACTGAAGCTTTCTTT,CASRGNRVGTEAFF
NA,TRBD1,TRBJ1-5,TRBV18,17,TGTGCCAGCTCAACCGGGACAGGTCGTAGTGGCAATCAGCCCCAGCATTTT,CASSTGTGRSGNQPQHF
NA,NA,TRBJ1-1,TRBV6-1,16,TGTGCCAGCAGTGAACGTCGTGGGCAGGGCGCTCACGAAGCTTTCTTT,CASSERRGQGAHEAFF
few,NA,TRBJ1-3,TRBV12-3/TRBV12-4,13,TGTGCCAGCAGTTATAGCTCTGGAAACACCATATATTTT,CASSYSSGNTIYF
NA,TRBD1,TRBJ1-2,TRBV5-1,14,TGCGCCAGCAGCTTGGATAACAGGGGCTATGGCTACACCTTC,CASSLDNRGYGYTF
NA,NA,TRBJ1-5,TRBV27,17,TGTGCCAGCAGTTCAGGGCGGGGGGATTATAGCAATCAGCCCCAGCATTTT,CASSSGRGDYSNQPQHF
NA,TRBD1,TRBJ1-2,TRBV27,14,TGTGCCAGCAGGGAAGCCGGGACAGCCCCTACCCACACCTTC,CASREAGTAPTHTF
NA,TRBD1,TRBJ1-2,TRBV12-3/TRBV12-4,13,TGTGCCAGCAGTTTTATCGAGACAGGGGGCTACACCTTC,CASSFIETGGYTF